The present T cell receptor beta chain was sequenced within a study of blood T cell repertoires in COVID-19. Across the whole study: Specimens from acute and convalescent COVID-19 originated in the United States, Italy and Spain. Sources were T cells, B-cell-depleted T cells, or PBMCs; the material itself was cDNA or gDNA.

Germline-derived CDR1 and CDR2 are MNHEY and SMNVEV (reference sequence). Unmatched junction bases numbered 8, after V lost 5 bases and J lost 3 bases. The CDR3 loop spans 15 amino acids. In the original workflow: Cell counts per sample came from amplifying reference gene primers. Sequenced by immunoSEQ multiplex PCR; TCRdb stores in-frame clones only, minus some. That table supplies the V and J calls and clone size; D and trimming were determined from the DNA. The table has approximately 260,000 clones, 65% to 85% seen once; the top ten hold around 3.6%. Material: peripheral blood. This receptor was identified in a woman aged 40 to 50 with active or convalescent COVID-19. This chain joins TRBV27 and TRBJ1-1; 8 bases map to TRBD1. CDR3 sequence (DNA): TGTGCCAGCAGTCCTAAACAGGGGGGGGACACTGAAGCTTTCTTT. Its protein product is CASSPKQGGDTEAFF.